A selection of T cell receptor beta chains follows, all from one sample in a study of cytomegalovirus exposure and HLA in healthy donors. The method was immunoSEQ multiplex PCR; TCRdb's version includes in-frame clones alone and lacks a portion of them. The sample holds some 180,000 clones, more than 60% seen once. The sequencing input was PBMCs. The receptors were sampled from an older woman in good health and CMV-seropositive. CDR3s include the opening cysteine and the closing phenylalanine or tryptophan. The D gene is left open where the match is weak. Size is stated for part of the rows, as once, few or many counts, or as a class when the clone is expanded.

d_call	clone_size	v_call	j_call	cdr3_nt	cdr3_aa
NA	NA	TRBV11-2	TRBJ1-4	TGTGCCAGCAGCTTATGGCGGGGAGAGGAAAAACTGTTTTTT	CASSLWRGEEKLFF
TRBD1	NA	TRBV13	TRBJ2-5	TGTGCCAGCAGCTTAGTTCGGACAGGGGCCCAAGAGACCCAGTACTTC	CASSLVRTGAQETQYF
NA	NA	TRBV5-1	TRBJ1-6	TGCGCCAGCAGCGCCGACGGAGGAGCAGGTTCACCCCTCCACTTT	CASSADGGAGSPLHF
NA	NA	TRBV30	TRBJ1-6	TGTGCCTGGAGTGTAGTGGGCCAAAGTAGTTCACCCCTCCACTTT	CAWSVVGQSSSPLHF
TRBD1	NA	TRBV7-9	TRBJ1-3	TGTTCCAGCAGCTTGTCCGGGACAGCCTCTGGAAACACCATATATTTT	CSSSLSGTASGNTIYF
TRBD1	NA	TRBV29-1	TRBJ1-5	TGCAGCGTTGCCGGGACAGGGGTCGGCAATCAGCCCCAGCATTTT	CSVAGTGVGNQPQHF
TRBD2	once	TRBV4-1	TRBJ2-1	TGCGCCAGCAGCCCCGGACTAGCGGGAGGACTAGGCAATGAGCAGTTCTTC	CASSPGLAGGLGNEQFF
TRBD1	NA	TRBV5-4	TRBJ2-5	TGTGCCAGCAGCTTGGGACAGGGGTACCAAGAGACCCAGTACTTC	CASSLGQGYQETQYF
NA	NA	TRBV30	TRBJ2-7	TGTGCCTGGAGTATTACAGACTACGAGCAGTACTTC	CAWSITDYEQYF
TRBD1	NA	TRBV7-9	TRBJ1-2	TGTGCCAGCACCCAATCGGGACAGAACTATGGCTACACCTTC	CASTQSGQNYGYTF
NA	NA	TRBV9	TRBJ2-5	TGTGCCAGCAGCGTAGAGGGACAAACCAGCCAGTACTTC	CASSVEGQTSQYF
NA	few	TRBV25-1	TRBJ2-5	TGTGCCAGCGGCCACCGACAGGGGAGGGGAGAGACCCAGTACTTC	CASGHRQGRGETQYF
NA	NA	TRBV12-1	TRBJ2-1	TGTGCCAGCAGCGGGGGACTAGCGGACCGCGACAATGAGCAGTTCTTC	CASSGGLADRDNEQFF
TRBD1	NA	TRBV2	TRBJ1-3	TGTGCCAGCAGGGTCCACAGGGGCGCCGAGGGAAACACCATATATTTT	CASRVHRGAEGNTIYF
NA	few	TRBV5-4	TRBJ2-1	TGTGCCAGCAGCTTGAACGTGGGGACTGGGGATGAGCAGTTCTTC	CASSLNVGTGDEQFF
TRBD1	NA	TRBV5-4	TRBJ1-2	TGTGCCAGCAGTCCGGGACAGGGGGCCTTTGGCTACACCTTC	CASSPGQGAFGYTF
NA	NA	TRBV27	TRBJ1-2	TGTGCCAGCAGTTTCACACCTAACTATGGCTACACCTTC	CASSFTPNYGYTF
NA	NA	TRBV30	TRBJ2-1	TGTGCCGGGACTAGGGGGCGGGATGAGCAGTTCTTC	CAGTRGRDEQFF
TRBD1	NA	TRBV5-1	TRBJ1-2	TGCGCCAGCAGGAATCCGGGACAGGCAGGCTATGGCTACACCTTC	CASRNPGQAGYGYTF
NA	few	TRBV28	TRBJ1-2	TGTGCCAGCATCCCGGGGGGGCTCTATGGCTACACCTTC	CASIPGGLYGYTF
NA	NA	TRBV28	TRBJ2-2	TGTGCCAGCAGTATGGGGCAGGAGGGGCCGGGGGAGCTGTTTTTT	CASSMGQEGPGELFF
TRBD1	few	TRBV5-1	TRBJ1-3	TGCGCCAGCAACACAGGGGGCTCTGGAAACACCATATATTTT	CASNTGGSGNTIYF
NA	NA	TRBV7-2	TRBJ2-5	TGTGCCAGCAGCTTAGAGGGCGGTAGGAGGGAGACCCAGTACTTC	CASSLEGGRRETQYF
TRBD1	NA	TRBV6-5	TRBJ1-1	TGTGCCAGCAGCGACCGGGACAGGGCTTTCTTT	CASSDRDRAFF
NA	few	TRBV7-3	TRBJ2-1	TGTGCCAGCAGCTCTAGCTCCTCCTACAATGAGCAGTTCTTC	CASSSSSSYNEQFF
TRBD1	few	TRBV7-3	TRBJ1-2	TGTGCCAGCAGCGCATGGGACAGATTAGCTAACTATGGCTACACCTTC	CASSAWDRLANYGYTF
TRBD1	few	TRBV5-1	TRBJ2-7	TGCGCCAGCAGCCCCTCCCGGGACAGAAACGAGCAGTACTTC	CASSPSRDRNEQYF
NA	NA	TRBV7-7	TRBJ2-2	TGTGCCAGCAGCTCAGGGGGGACCGGGGAGCTGTTTTTT	CASSSGGTGELFF
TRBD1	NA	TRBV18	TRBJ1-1	TGTGCCAGCTCACCACCAAACATACAGGGGGCGCCCGGGGCTTTCTTT	CASSPPNIQGAPGAFF
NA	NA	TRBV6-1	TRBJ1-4	TGTGCCAGCAGTGACCTCAGGGTAGCTAATGAAAAACTGTTTTTT	CASSDLRVANEKLFF
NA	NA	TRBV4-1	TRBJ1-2	TGCGCCAGCAGCCAAGATCACTTTAGAAGAGGAGATGGCTACACCTTC	CASSQDHFRRGDGYTF
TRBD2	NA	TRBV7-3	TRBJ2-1	TGTGCCAGCAGCATAGGACTAGCGGGAGGTAATGAGCAGTTCTTC	CASSIGLAGGNEQFF
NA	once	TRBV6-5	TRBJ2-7	TGTGCCAGCAGCCAGGGCCTCTACGAGCAGTACTTC	CASSQGLYEQYF
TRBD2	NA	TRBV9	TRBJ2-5	TGTGCCAGCAGCGTAGAGAGTCCACGACTAGCGGGGGGCCGGGAGACCCAGTACTTC	CASSVESPRLAGGRETQYF
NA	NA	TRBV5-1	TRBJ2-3	TGCGCCAGCAGCTTGGATTACGGGGATACGCAGTATTTT	CASSLDYGDTQYF
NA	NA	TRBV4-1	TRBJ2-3	TGCGCCAGCAGCCAGGCCACCTCAGGGGTCACAGATACGCAGTATTTT	CASSQATSGVTDTQYF
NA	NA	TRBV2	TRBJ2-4	TGTGCCAGCCGAGGCCGTACAGGGTATGGGGAAACCAAAAACATTCAGTACTTC	CASRGRTGYGETKNIQYF
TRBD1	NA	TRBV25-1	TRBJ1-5	TGTGCCAGCAGCGCCATTGGGGGACAGGGAGATCAGCCCCAGCATTTT	CASSAIGGQGDQPQHF
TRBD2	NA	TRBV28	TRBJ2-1	TGTGCCAGCAGTCCACAAGCGGGAGGGAGGGCCAAAAATGAGCAGTTCTTC	CASSPQAGGRAKNEQFF
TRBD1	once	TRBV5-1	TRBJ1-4	TGCGCCAGCAGCTTGGCCTCGACAGGGGGTGAAAAACTGTTTTTT	CASSLASTGGEKLFF